These T cell receptor beta chains were read from a single sample in a study of shared clonotypes between healthy human individuals. Data came from immunoSEQ multiplex PCR; TCRdb stores just in-frame clones and leaves some out. The table shows about 2.3 million clones, with 85% to 95% occurring only once. Input material: naive CD4+ T cells from PBMCs. The origin of the receptors is a man aged 18 to 29 in good health. Some clones in this sample may be carry-over from other donors' samples. The conserved cysteine and the conserved F or W are not part of the CDR3 here.

TRBV7-9	12	TRBJ2-5	ASTPGTRPETQY
TRBV5-4	13	TRBJ2-1	ASSLPTVDYNEQF
TRBV19	13	TRBJ2-7	ASSDLAGSSYEQY
TRBV4-3	14	TRBJ2-1	ASSRNRGRTYNEQF
TRBV7-9	12	TRBJ1-5	ASSPAWGNQPQH
TRBV14	12	TRBJ2-3	ASSPGGGSDTQY
TRBV5-1	10	TRBJ1-2	ASSPGTGGYT
TRBV5-4	16	TRBJ2-5	ASSLAESGAWYQETQY
TRBV30	9	TRBJ2-2	AWSSAGELF
TRBV2	12	TRBJ2-1	ASSPGLASVEQF
TRBV5-1	14	TRBJ2-1	ASSSTNSGSSNEQF